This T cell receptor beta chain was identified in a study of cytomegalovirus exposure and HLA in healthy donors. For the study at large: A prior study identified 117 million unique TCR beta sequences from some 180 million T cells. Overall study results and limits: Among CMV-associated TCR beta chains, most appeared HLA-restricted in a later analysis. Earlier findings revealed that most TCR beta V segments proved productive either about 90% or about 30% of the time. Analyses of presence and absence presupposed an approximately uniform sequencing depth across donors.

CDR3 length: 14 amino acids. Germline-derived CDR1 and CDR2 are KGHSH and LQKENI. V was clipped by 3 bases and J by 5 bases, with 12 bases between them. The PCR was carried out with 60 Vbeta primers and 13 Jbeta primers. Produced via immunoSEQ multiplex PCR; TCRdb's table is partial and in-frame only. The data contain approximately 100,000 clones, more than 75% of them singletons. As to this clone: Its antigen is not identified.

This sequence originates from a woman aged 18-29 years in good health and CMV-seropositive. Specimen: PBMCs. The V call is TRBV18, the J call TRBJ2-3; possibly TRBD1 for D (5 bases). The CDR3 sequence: CASSPLAGIDTQYF. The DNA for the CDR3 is TGTGCCAGCTCACCTTTGGCAGGGATAGATACGCAGTATTTT.